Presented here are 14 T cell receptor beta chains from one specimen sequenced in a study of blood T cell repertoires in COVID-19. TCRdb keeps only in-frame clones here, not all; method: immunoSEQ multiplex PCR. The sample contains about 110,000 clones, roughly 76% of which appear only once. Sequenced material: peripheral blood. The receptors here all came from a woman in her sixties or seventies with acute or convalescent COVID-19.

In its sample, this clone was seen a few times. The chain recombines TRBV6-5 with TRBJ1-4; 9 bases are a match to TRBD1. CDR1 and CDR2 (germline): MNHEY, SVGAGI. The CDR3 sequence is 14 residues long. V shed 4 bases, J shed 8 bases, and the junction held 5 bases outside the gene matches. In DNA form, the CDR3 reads TGTGCCAGCAGTTTCCGGGACAGGGAAGAAAAACTGTTTTTT. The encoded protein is CASSFRDREEKLFF.

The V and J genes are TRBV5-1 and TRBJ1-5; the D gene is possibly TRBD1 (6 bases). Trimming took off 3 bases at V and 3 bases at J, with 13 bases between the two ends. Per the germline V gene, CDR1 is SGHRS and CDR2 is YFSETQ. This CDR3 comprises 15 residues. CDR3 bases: TGCGCCAGCAGCTGGGTGACAGGACCCAATCAGCCCCAGCATTTT. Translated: CASSWVTGPNQPQHF.

The DNA of the CDR3 is TGTGCCAGCAGCCTCGGACAGGGGCCGAGCGGCTACACCTTC. Protein sequence: CASSLGQGPSGYTF. The chain recombines TRBV6-5 with TRBJ1-2, with 9 positions matching TRBD1. Germline CDR1 and CDR2: MNHEY and SVGAGI. J gave up 8 bases and V 6 bases, and 10 bases lay outside the gene matches. The CDR3 covers 14 residues.

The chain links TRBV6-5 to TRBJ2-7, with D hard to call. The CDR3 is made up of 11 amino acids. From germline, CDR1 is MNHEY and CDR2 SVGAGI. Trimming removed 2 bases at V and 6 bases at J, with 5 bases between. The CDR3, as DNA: TGTGCCAGCAGTTACCGAGGCGAGCAGTACTTC. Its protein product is CASSYRGEQYF.

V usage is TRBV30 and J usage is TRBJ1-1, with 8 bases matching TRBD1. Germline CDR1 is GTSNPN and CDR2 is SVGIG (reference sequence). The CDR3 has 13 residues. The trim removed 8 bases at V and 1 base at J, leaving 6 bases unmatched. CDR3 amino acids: CATKQGENTEAFF. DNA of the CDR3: TGTGCCACGAAACAGGGGGAGAACACTGAAGCTTTCTTT.

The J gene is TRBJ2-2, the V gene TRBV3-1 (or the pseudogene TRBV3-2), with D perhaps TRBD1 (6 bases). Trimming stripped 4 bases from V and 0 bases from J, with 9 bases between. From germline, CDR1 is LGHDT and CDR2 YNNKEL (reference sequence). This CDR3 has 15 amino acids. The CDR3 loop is CASSRGGTNTGELFF. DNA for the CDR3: TGTGCCAGCAGCCGAGGGGGTACGAACACCGGGGAGCTGTTTTTT.

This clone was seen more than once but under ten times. In DNA form, the CDR3 reads TGTGCCAGCTTACGGGAAGAGACCCAGTACTTC. It translates to CASLREETQYF. The rearrangement links TRBV7-8 to TRBJ2-5; no clear D gene. Between the trimmed V and J ends, which lost 8 bases and 3 bases, there was a span of 7 bases. The CDR3 extends over 11 amino acids. Germline CDR1 is SGHVS and CDR2 is FQNEAQ.

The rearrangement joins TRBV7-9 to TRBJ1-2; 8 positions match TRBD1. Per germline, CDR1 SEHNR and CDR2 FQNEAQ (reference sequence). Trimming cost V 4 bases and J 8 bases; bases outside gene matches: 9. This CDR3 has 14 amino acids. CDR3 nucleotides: TGTGCCAGCAGCTCCCTTGCGGACAGGGTAGGCTACACCTTC. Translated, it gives CASSSLADRVGYTF.

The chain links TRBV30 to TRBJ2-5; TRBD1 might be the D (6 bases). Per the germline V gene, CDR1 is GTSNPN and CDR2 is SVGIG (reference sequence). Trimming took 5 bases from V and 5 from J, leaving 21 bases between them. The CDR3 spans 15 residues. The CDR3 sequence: CAWGGVSTGPETQYF. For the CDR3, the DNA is TGTGCCTGGGGCGGAGTGTCAACAGGGCCGGAGACCCAGTACTTC.

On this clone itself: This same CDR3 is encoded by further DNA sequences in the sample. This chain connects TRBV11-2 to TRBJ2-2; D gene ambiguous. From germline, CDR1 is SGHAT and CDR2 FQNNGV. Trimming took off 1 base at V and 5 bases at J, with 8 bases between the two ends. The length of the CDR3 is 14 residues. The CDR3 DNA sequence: TGTGCCAGCAGCTTAGCCGGGTATACCGGGGAGCTGTTTTTT. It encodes CASSLAGYTGELFF.

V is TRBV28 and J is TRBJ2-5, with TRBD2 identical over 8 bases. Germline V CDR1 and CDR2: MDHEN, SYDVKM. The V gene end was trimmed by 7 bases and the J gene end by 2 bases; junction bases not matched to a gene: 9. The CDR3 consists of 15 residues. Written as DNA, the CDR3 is TGTGCCAGCATGAGGGCGGGGGGCAAACAAGAGACCCAGTACTTC. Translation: CASMRAGGKQETQYF.

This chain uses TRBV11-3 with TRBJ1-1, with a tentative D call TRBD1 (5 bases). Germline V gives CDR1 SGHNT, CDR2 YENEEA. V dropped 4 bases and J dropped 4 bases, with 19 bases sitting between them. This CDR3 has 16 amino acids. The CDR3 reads CASSSRRGAGGTEAFF. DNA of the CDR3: TGTGCCAGCAGCTCCCGGAGGGGAGCCGGCGGCACTGAAGCTTTCTTT.

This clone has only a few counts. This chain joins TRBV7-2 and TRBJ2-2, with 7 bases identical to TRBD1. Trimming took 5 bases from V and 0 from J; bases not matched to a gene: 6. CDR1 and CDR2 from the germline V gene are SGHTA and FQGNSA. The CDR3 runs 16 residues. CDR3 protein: CASSPPGQTNTGELFF. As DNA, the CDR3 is TGTGCCAGCAGCCCGCCGGGACAGACGAACACCGGGGAGCTGTTTTTT.

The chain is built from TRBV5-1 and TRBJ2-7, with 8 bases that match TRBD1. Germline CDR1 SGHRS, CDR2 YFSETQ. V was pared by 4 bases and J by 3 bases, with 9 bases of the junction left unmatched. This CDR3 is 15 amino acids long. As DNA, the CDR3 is TGCGCCAGCAGCCCTGGGACAGGAGAAATCTACGAGCAGTACTTC. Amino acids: CASSPGTGEIYEQYF.